This entry lists 18 T cell receptor beta chains sequenced from one sample in a study of cytomegalovirus exposure and HLA in healthy donors. The PCR made use of 60 Vbeta and 13 Jbeta primers. TCRdb's table, derived via immunoSEQ multiplex PCR, lists solely in-frame clones and lacks some. Of approximately 170,000 clones in the sample, around 75% were seen once. The source material was PBMCs. The receptors derive from a man in his late teens or twenties in good health and CMV-seropositive.

The chain combines TRBV6-5 with TRBJ1-2; TRBD1 might be the D (5 bases). Germline V gene data show CDR1 as MNHEY and CDR2 as SVGAGI. Trimming removed 2 bases from V and 1 base from J, with 11 bases in between. CDR3 length equals 15 residues. The CDR3: CASSYSSGHNYGYTF. CDR3 sequence (DNA): TGTGCCAGCAGTTACAGCTCTGGACATAACTATGGCTACACCTTC.

The V and J genes are TRBV27 and TRBJ1-3, with D unclear. CDR3 length: 13 residues. Trimming left V 8 bases short and J 0 bases short, with 8 bases between. Per the germline V gene, CDR1 is MNHEY and CDR2 is SMNVEV (reference sequence). CDR3 nucleotides: TGTGCCAGCTCAGGACTCTCTGGAAACACCATATATTTT. Protein product: CASSGLSGNTIYF.

The chain joins TRBV28 to TRBJ2-1; TRBD2 might be the D (6 bases). Trimming cost V 5 bases and J 2 bases, with 16 bases left between them. The CDR3 has 16 amino acids. CDR1 is MDHEN and CDR2 is SYDVKM in the germline V gene. The CDR3 region has the DNA TGTGCCAGCAGTCCCCTAGCGAGGTTCACCTACAATGAGCAGTTCTTC. Translation gives CASSPLARFTYNEQFF.

The chain joins TRBV15 to TRBJ2-3; TRBD2 aligns across 15 bases. The J segment lost 1 base and the V segment lost 4 bases, leaving 6 bases of the junction unmatched. This CDR3 is 18 amino acids long. Looked up from germline, CDR1 is LNHNV and CDR2 is YYDKDF (reference sequence). The CDR3 DNA reads TGTGCCACCAGCACCCGGACTAGCGGGGGGGTTGGCACAGATACGCAGTATTTT. Its protein product is CATSTRTSGGVGTDTQYF.

The chain carries TRBV2 and TRBJ2-2; TRBD2 matches 8 bases. Germline CDR1 SNHLY, CDR2 FYNNEI. The CDR3 is 15 residues long. With V trimmed by 5 bases and J by 5 bases, 7 bases remained unmatched. The DNA of the CDR3 is TGTGCCAGCAGTATCGGCGGGGGGCGGACCGGGGAGCTGTTTTTT. Translated, it gives CASSIGGGRTGELFF.

The chain employs TRBV27 and TRBJ2-4; 10 nucleotides match TRBD2. This CDR3 has 15 residues. Germline lookup yields CDR1 MNHEY and CDR2 SMNVEV (reference sequence). V trimming: 5 bases; J trimming: 6 bases; junction bases outside the gene matches: 7. CDR3: CASSTRAGGANIQYF. CDR3 DNA: TGTGCCAGCAGTACCCGAGCGGGAGGGGCAAACATTCAGTACTTC.

The chain is built from TRBV7-3 and TRBJ2-2, with TRBD1 as a possible D gene (5 bases). Germline CDR1 and CDR2: SGHTA and FQGTGA. V was shortened by 3 bases and J by 4 bases, with 15 bases between the two germline ends. CDR3 length: 16 residues. CDR3 residues: CASSFPIIQGTGELFF. Here the CDR3 DNA reads TGTGCCAGCAGCTTCCCCATAATCCAGGGCACCGGGGAGCTGTTTTTT.

This rearrangement joins TRBV6-6 to TRBJ2-3; the D gene is possibly TRBD1 (6 bases). Germline V gives CDR1 MNHNY, CDR2 SVGAGI (reference sequence). The CDR3 extends over 14 amino acids. V was trimmed by 2 bases and J by 2 bases, leaving 8 bases between them. The CDR3 nucleotides read TGTGCCAGCAGTTACCAGGGGTACACAGATACGCAGTATTTT. Protein product: CASSYQGYTDTQYF.

The chain recombines TRBV15 with TRBJ1-5, with 7 bases matching TRBD1. The trim removed 1 base at V and 4 bases at J, leaving 10 bases unmatched. The CDR3 length is 17 residues. Germline CDR1 and CDR2: LNHNV and YYDKDF (reference sequence). The CDR3 sequence is CATSRVGLHRGNQPQHF. The CDR3, as DNA: TGTGCCACCAGCAGAGTAGGTCTGCACAGGGGAAATCAGCCCCAGCATTTT.

The chain couples TRBV6-5 to TRBJ1-1, with 7 positions matching TRBD1. CDR1 and CDR2 from the germline V gene are MNHEY and SVGAGI. V dropped 0 bases and J dropped 10; count of bases not matched to a gene: 5. This CDR3 comprises 13 residues. The CDR3 protein is CASSYSRGDRAFF. The CDR3 coding sequence is TGTGCCAGCAGTTACTCGAGAGGGGACAGAGCTTTCTTT.

The chain couples TRBV5-6 to TRBJ1-2; TRBD1 matches 8 bases. Germline values: CDR1 SGHDT, CDR2 YYEEEE. The CDR3 extends over 14 amino acids. V lost 3 bases to trimming and J lost 4 bases; unmatched junction nucleotides: 5. This chain's CDR3 is CASSSSDRGYGYTF. CDR3 DNA sequence: TGTGCCAGCAGCTCGTCCGACAGGGGCTATGGCTACACCTTC.

The chain combines TRBV28 with TRBJ1-2; 7 positions agree with TRBD1. Germline CDR1 and CDR2: MDHEN and SYDVKM. The V and J ends lost 2 bases and 3 bases, in that order; junction bases with no gene match: 3. This CDR3 region has 14 residues. The CDR3 region is CASSLETGHYGYTF. In nucleotides, the CDR3 is TGTGCCAGCAGTTTAGAGACAGGGCACTATGGCTACACCTTC.

This chain uses TRBV29-1 with TRBJ2-1, with a tentative D call TRBD1 (5 bases). This CDR3 is built from 12 residues. V dropped 4 bases and J dropped 7 bases, with 11 bases sitting between them. Germline lookup yields CDR1 SQVTM and CDR2 ANQGSEA. This CDR3 is CSVVGAGNEQFF. CDR3 DNA sequence: TGCAGCGTTGTAGGGGCAGGGAATGAGCAGTTCTTC.

The genes are TRBV7-9 and TRBJ2-3; maybe TRBD2 (5 bases). The V gene's germline CDR1 is SEHNR and CDR2 FQNEAQ (reference sequence). The CDR3 runs to 14 residues. V was trimmed by 2 bases and J by 3 bases, leaving 9 bases between them. CDR3 residues: CASSLPRGTDTQYF. In DNA, the CDR3 is TGTGCCAGCAGCTTACCCCGCGGGACAGATACGCAGTATTTT.

The chain carries TRBV6-4 and TRBJ2-1; 9 positions agree with TRBD2. V dropped 5 bases and J dropped 0; count of bases not matched to a gene: 5. CDR3 size: 16 residues. Germline lookup yields CDR1 MRHNA and CDR2 SNTAGT. The CDR3 DNA follows: TGTGCCAGCAGTACTATAGCGGGGGCCTCCTACAATGAGCAGTTCTTC. It specifies CASSTIAGASYNEQFF.

The rearrangement uses TRBV19 and TRBJ2-4; 7 bases fit TRBD2. Germline-derived CDR1 and CDR2 are LNHDA and SQIVND (reference sequence). V trimming: 5 bases; J trimming: 7 bases; junction bases outside the gene matches: 8. The CDR3 extends over 14 amino acids. CDR3 protein: CASSPWASGNIQYF. CDR3 nucleotide sequence: TGTGCCAGTAGTCCCTGGGCTAGCGGCAACATTCAGTACTTC.

V usage is TRBV7-3 and J usage is TRBJ2-2; 10 positions match TRBD1. V was pared by 5 bases and J by 6 bases, with 6 bases of the junction left unmatched. The V gene's germline CDR1 is SGHTA and CDR2 FQGTGA. CDR3 length: 15 amino acids. CDR3 protein: CASSRGQGRAGELFF. CDR3 DNA: TGTGCCAGCAGCCGGGGACAGGGGAGAGCCGGGGAGCTGTTTTTT.

This chain uses TRBV30 with TRBJ2-7, with 8 bases that match TRBD1. CDR1 is GTSNPN, CDR2 SVGIG, per germline (reference sequence). The ends lost 2 bases at V and 3 bases at J; junction bases unmatched: 9. This CDR3 spans 15 amino acids. The CDR3, as DNA: TGTGCCTGGAGTACGGGGCCAGGGGGCAGCTACGAGCAGTACGTC. It encodes CAWSTGPGGSYEQYV.